This T cell receptor (beta chain) was profiled in a study of control samples from healthy donors and cancer patients. Using immunoSEQ multiplex PCR, the repertoire was profiled, and TCRdb retains in-frame clones only, with some absent. Among roughly 160,000 clones listed, about 91% were seen once. Germline CDR1 and CDR2: SGHNT and YENEEA. The CDR3 contains 12 residues. V was cut by 5 bases and J by 1 base, with 2 bases left in between. The chain employs TRBV11-3 and TRBJ2-2; no clear D. What was sequenced was blood. The source of this sequence is a young woman in good health. DNA for the CDR3: TGTGCCAGCAGCCGGAACACCGGGGAGCTGTTTTTT. Protein product: CASSRNTGELFF.